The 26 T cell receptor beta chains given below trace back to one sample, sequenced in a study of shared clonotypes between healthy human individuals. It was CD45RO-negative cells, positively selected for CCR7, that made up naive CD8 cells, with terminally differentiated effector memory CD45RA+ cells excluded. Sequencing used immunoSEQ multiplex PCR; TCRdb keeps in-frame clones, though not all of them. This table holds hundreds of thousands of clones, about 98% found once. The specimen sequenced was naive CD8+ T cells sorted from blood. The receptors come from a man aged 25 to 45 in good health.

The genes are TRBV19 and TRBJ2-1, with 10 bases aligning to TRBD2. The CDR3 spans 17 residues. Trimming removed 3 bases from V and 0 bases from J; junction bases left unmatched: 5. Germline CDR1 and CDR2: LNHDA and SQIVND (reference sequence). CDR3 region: CASSMGTSADSYNEQFF. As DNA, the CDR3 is TGTGCCAGTAGTATGGGGACTAGCGCTGACTCCTACAATGAGCAGTTCTTC.

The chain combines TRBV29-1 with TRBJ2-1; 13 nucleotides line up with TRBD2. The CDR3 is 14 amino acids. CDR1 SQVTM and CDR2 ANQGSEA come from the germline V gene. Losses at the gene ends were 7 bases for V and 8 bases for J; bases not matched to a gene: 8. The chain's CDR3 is CSAQGLAGVDEQFF. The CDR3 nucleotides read TGCAGCGCCCAAGGACTAGCGGGAGTCGATGAGCAGTTCTTC.

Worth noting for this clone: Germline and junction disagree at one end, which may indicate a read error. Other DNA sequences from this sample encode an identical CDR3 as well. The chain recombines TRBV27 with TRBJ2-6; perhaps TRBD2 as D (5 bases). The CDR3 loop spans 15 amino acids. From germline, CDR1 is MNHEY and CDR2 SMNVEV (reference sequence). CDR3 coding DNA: TGCGCCAGCAGTTTATCGGGAACCGGGGCCAACGTCCTGACTTTC. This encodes CASSLSGTGANVLTF.

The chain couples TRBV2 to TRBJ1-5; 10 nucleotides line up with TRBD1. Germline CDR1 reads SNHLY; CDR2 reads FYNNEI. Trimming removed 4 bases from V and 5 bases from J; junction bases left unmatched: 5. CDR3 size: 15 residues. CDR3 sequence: CASSAGTGDDQPQHF. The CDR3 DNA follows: TGTGCCAGCAGTGCAGGGACAGGGGATGATCAGCCCCAGCATTTT.

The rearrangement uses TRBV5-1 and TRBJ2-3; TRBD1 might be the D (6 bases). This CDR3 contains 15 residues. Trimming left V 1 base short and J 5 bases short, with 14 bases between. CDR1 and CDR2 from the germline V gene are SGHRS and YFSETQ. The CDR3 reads CASSLRGISGDTQYF. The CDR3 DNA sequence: TGCGCCAGCAGCTTGAGGGGGATTTCTGGAGATACGCAGTATTTT.

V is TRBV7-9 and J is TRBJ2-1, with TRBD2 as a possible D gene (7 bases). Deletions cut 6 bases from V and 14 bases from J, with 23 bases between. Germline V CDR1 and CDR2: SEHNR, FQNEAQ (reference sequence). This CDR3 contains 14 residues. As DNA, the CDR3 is TGTGCCAGCAGACCACCGGGGGGCCGGGGATGGAAGTTCTTC. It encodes CASRPPGGRGWKFF.

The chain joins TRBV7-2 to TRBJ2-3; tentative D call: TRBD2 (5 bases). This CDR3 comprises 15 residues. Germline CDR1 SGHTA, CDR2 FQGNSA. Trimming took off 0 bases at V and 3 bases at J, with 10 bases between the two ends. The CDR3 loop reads CASSLARESTDTQYF. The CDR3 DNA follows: TGTGCCAGCAGCTTAGCTCGGGAATCTACAGATACGCAGTATTTT.

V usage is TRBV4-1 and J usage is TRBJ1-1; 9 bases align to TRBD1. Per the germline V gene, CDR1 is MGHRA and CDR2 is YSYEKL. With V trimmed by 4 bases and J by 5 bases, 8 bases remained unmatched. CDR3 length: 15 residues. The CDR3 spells CASSPRDRVNTEAFF. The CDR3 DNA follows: TGCGCCAGCAGCCCCCGGGACAGGGTAAATACTGAAGCTTTCTTT.

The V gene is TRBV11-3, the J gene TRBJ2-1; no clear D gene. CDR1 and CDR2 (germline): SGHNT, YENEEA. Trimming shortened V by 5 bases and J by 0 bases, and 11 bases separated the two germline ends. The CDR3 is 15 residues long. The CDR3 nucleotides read TGTGCCAGCAGCGTCTATCCGAGCTCCTACAATGAGCAGTTCTTC. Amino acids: CASSVYPSSYNEQFF. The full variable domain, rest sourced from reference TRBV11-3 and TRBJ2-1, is EAGVVQSPRYKIIEKKQPVAFWCNPISGHNTLYWYLQNLGQGPELLIRYENEEAVDDSQLPKDRFSAERLKGVDSTLKIQPAELGDSAVYLCASSVYPSSYNEQFFGPGTRLTVL.

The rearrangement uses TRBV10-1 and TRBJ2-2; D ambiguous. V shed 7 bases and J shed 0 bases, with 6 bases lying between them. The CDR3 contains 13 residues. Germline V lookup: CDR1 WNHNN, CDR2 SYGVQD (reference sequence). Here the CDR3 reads CASTATNTGELFF. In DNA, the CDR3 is TGCGCCAGCACCGCGACGAACACCGGGGAGCTGTTTTTT.

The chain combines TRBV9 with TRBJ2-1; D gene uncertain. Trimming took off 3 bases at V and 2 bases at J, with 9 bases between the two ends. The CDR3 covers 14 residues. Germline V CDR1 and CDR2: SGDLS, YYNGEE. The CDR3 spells CASSAEDTYNEQFF. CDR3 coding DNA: TGTGCCAGCAGCGCGGAAGATACCTACAATGAGCAGTTCTTC.

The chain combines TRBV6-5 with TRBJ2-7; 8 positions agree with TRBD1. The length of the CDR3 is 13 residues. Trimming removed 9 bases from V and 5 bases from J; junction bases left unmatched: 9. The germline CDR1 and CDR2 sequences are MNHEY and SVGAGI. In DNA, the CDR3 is TGTGCCAGACGGACAGGGTGTTGGCACGAGCAGTACTTC. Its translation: CARRTGCWHEQYF.

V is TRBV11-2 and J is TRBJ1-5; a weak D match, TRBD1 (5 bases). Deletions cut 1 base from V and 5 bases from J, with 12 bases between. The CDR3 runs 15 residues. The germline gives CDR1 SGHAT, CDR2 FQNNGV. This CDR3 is CASSLVGGGDQPQHF. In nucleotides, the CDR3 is TGTGCCAGCAGCTTAGTGGGGGGAGGGGATCAGCCCCAGCATTTT.

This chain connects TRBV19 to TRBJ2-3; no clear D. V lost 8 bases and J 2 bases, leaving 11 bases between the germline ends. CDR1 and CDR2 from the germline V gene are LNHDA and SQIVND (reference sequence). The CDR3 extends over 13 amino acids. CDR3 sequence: CASGLGSTDTQYF. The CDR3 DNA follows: TGTGCCAGTGGGTTGGGTTCCACAGATACGCAGTATTTT.

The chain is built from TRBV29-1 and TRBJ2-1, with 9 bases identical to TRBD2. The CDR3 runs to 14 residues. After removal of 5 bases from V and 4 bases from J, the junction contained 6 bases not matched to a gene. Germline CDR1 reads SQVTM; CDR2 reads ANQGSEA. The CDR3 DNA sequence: TGCAGCGTTACGGGACTAGCTAATTACAATGAGCAGTTCTTC. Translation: CSVTGLANYNEQFF.

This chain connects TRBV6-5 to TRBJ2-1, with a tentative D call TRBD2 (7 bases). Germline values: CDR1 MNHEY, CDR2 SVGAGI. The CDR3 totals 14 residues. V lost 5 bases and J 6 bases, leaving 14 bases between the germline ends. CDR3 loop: CASSPWEGGNEQFF. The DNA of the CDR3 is TGTGCCAGCAGTCCCTGGGAGGGGGGCAATGAGCAGTTCTTC.

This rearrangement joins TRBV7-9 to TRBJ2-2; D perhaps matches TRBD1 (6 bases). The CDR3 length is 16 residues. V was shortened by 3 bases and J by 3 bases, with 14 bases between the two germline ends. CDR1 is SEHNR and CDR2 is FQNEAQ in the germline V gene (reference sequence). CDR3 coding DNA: TGTGCCAGCAGCTTGGGCAGGGGTAGATACACCGGGGAGCTGTTTTTT. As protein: CASSLGRGRYTGELFF.

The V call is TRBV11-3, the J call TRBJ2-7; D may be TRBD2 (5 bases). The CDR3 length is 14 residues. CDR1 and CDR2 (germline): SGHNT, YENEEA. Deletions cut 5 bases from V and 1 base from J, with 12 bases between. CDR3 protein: CASSHRTGSYEQYF. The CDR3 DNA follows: TGTGCCAGCAGCCACCGGACTGGTTCCTACGAGCAGTACTTC. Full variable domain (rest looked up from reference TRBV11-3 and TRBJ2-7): EAGVVQSPRYKIIEKKQPVAFWCNPISGHNTLYWYLQNLGQGPELLIRYENEEAVDDSQLPKDRFSAERLKGVDSTLKIQPAELGDSAVYLCASSHRTGSYEQYFGPGTRLTVT.

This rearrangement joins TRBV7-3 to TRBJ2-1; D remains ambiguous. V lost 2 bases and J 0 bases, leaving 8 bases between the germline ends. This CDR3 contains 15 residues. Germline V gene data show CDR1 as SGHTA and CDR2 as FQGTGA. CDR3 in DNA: TGTGCCAGCAGCTTAGGTGGTTTCTCCTACAATGAGCAGTTCTTC. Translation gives CASSLGGFSYNEQFF.

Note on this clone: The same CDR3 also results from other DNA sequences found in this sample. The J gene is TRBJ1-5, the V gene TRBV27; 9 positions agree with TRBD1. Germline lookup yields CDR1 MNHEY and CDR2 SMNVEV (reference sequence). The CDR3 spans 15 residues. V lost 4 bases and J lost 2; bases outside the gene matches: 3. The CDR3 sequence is CASSYRGRGNQPQHF. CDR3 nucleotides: TGTGCCAGCAGTTACAGGGGGCGGGGCAATCAGCCCCAGCATTTT.

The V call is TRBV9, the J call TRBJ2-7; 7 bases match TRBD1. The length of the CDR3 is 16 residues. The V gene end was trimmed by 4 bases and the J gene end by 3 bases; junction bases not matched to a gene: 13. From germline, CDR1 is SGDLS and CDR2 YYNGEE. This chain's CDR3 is CASSPRAGQDIYEQYF. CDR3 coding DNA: TGTGCCAGCAGCCCGAGAGCCGGACAGGACATCTACGAGCAGTACTTC.

CDR3 coding DNA: TGCAGCGTTGAAGATTGGGGGGGACAGAACAATGAGCAGTTCTTC. It translates to CSVEDWGGQNNEQFF. The V and J genes are TRBV29-1 and TRBJ2-1, with D possibly called TRBD1 or TRBD2 (7 bases each). Per the germline V gene, CDR1 is SQVTM and CDR2 is ANQGSEA. This CDR3 contains 15 residues. V was pared by 0 bases and J by 5 bases, with 14 bases between.

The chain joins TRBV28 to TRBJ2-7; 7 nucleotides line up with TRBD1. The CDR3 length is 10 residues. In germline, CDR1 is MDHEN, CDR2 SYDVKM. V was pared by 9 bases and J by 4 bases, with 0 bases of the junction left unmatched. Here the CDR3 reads CARGQYEQYF. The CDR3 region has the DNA TGTGCCAGGGGACAGTACGAGCAGTACTTC.

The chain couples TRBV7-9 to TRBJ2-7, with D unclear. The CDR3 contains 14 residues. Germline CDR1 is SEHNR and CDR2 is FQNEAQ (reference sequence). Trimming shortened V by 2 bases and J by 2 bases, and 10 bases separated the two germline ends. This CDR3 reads CASSLNSYPYEQYF. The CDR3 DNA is TGTGCCAGCAGCTTAAATAGCTACCCCTACGAGCAGTACTTC.

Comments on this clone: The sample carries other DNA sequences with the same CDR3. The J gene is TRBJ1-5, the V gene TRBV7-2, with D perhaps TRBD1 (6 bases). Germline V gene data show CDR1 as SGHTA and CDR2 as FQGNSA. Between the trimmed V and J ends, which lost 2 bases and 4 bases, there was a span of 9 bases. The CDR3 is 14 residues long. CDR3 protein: CASSLRGGNQPQHF. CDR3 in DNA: TGTGCCAGCAGCTTACGAGGGGGTAATCAGCCCCAGCATTTT.

CDR3 residues: CASSKGGSSKGYEQYF. The DNA for the CDR3 is TGTGCCAGCAGCAAAGGGGGGTCTAGTAAGGGCTACGAGCAGTACTTC. The V call is TRBV21-1, the J call TRBJ2-7. TRBV21-1 is a pseudogene. This CDR3 has 16 residues.